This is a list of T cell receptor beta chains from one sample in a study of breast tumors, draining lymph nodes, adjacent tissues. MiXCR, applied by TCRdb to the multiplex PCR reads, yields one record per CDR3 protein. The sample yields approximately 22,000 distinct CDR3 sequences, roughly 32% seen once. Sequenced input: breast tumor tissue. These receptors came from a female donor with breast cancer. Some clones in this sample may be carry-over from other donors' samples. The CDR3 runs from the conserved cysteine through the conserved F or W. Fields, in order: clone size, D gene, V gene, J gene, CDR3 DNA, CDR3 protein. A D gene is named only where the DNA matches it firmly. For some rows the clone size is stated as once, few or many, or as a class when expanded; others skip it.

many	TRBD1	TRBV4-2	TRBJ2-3	TGTGCCAGCAGCCATTCGGACAGGGGCACAGATACGCAGTATTTT	CASSHSDRGTDTQYF
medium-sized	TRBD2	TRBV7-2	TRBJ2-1	TGTGCCAGCAGCTCCACTAGCGGGCAGTACAATGAGCAGTTCTTC	CASSSTSGQYNEQFF
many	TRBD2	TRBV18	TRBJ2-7	TGTGCCAGCTCACCACCGGGACTAGCGGGAGCGGGTCGTTACGAGCAGTACTTC	CASSPPGLAGAGRYEQYF
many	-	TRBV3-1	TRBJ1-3	TGTGCCGGTCGACAGGAGGCTGGAAACACCATATATTTT	CAGRQEAGNTIYF
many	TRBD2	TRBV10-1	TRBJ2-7	TGCGCCAGTGACGGTAGCGGGAGGGCCCCCTACGAGCAGTACTTC	CASDGSGRAPYEQYF
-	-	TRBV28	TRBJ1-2	TGTGCCAGCAGCCCCACCGGGACAAAGAATGGCTACACCTTC	CASSPTGTKNGYTF
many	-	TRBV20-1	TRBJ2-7	TGCAGTGCCAACAAGGGTAGCTACGAGCAGTACTTC	CSANKGSYEQYF
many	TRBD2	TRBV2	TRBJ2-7	TGTGCCAGCAGTGAACCATTTAGCGGGAGACCCTACGAGCAGTACTTC	CASSEPFSGRPYEQYF
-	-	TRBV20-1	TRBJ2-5	TGCAGTGCTTCCCCGGGACTAGAGACCCAGTACTTC	CSASPGLETQYF
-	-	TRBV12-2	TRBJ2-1	TGTGCAAGTCGCTCCAGGGCGACTAGCGGGAGGCCGTCCTACGATGAGCAGTTCTTC	CASRSRATSGRPSYDEQFF
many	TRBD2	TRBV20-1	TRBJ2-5	TGCAGTGCTGGCTGGACTAGCGGGAGTAAAGAGACCCAGTACTTC	CSAGWTSGSKETQYF
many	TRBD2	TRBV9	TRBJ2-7	TGTGCCAGCAGCCGAAGCGGGATTAGCGAGCAGTACTTC	CASSRSGISEQYF
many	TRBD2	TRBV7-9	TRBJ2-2	TGTGCCAGCAGCCTTCTAGCGGGAGGGCCCGTCGGGGAGCTGTTTTTT	CASSLLAGGPVGELFF
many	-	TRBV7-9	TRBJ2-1	TGTGCCAGCAGTTCCGGGACGGATTACAATGAGCAGTTCTTC	CASSSGTDYNEQFF
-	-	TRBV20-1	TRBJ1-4	TGCAGTGCTAGACAACCGGGGAGGGGGGCAAAACTGTTTTTT	CSARQPGRGAKLFF
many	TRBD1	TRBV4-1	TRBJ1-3	TGCGCCAGCAGCCAAGAAGTCACAGGGGGCTCTGGAAACACCATATATTTT	CASSQEVTGGSGNTIYF
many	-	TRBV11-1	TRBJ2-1	TGTGCCAGCAGCTTAAATGCGGGGCCGGGCAATGAGCAGTTCTTC	CASSLNAGPGNEQFF